Following are 16 T cell receptor beta chains from one sample sequenced in a study of T-cell reconstitution after alpha-beta-depleted transplantation in children. This sample's TCRbeta library carried unique molecular identifier barcodes. TCRdb called the PCR reads again in MiXCR, with one record for every CDR3 protein. Altogether over 200,000 distinct CDR3 sequences are present, approximately 10% being singletons, with the ten largest covering roughly 27%. The starting material was PBMCs, obtained before TCRalphabeta/CD19-depleted stem cell transplant. These receptors originate from a child less than two years old with acute myeloid leukemia, due to receive a stem cell transplant.

This rearrangement joins TRBV20-1 to TRBJ2-2; 8 bases are shared with TRBD1. Germline V CDR1 and CDR2: DFQATT, SNEGSKA (reference sequence). This CDR3 region has 17 residues. Here the CDR3 reads CCFRGEAGGGNTGELFF. DNA for the CDR3: TGCTGTTTTAGGGGAGAGGCAGGGGGCGGAAACACCGGGGAGCTGTTTTTT.

This clonotype came up many times. This chain links TRBV7-9 with TRBJ2-1; 7 nucleotides align to TRBD1. The CDR3 sequence is 15 residues long. V dropped 5 bases and J dropped 8; count of bases not matched to a gene: 12. Per the germline V gene, CDR1 is SEHNR and CDR2 is FQNEAQ (reference sequence). Here the CDR3 reads CASSGRGWNVYEQFF. Here the CDR3 DNA reads TGTGCCAGCAGCGGCAGGGGGTGGAATGTATATGAGCAGTTCTTC. The whole variable domain, filled in from reference TRBV7-9 and TRBJ2-1, reads DTGVSQNPRHKITKRGQNVTFRCDPISEHNRLYWYRQTLGQGPEFLTYFQNEAQLEKSRLLSDRFSAERPKGSFSTLEIQRTEQGDSAMYLCASSGRGWNVYEQFFGPGTRLTVL.

Turning to this clonotype: A much larger clone lies a single base off, so this may be a read error. The rearrangement joins TRBV20-1 to TRBJ2-7; D not certain. Germline CDR1 and CDR2: DFQATT and SNEGSKA (reference sequence). This CDR3 has 11 amino acids. The CDR3 nucleotides read TGCAGTGCTAGGCCGGTCTACGAGCCGTACTTC. Its protein is CSARPVYEPYF.

This clonotype has a count of ten or more. The chain is built from TRBV9 and TRBJ2-4; 8 bases are a match to TRBD1. V shed 4 bases, J shed 0 bases, and the junction held 12 bases outside the gene matches. Germline lookup yields CDR1 SGDLS and CDR2 YYNGEE. The CDR3 length is 18 residues. In DNA, the CDR3 is TGTGCCAGCAGCCCCAGGGGGCAAAGCGAACTAGCCAAAAACATTCAGTACTTC. The encoded protein is CASSPRGQSELAKNIQYF.

This clonotype was seen many times. The chain employs TRBV20-1 and TRBJ1-1, with TRBD1 identical over 8 bases. CDR1 is DFQATT and CDR2 is SNEGSKA in the germline V gene (reference sequence). The CDR3 has 13 residues. The J segment lost 5 bases and the V segment lost 3 bases, leaving 5 bases of the junction unmatched. In DNA form, the CDR3 reads TGCAGTGCTAGCATACAGGGGGGGACTGAAGCTTTCTTT. It specifies CSASIQGGTEAFF.

This clonotype was detected many times. This sequence joins TRBV4-3 and TRBJ1-6; D remains ambiguous. Trimming shortened V by 0 bases and J by 0 bases, and 9 bases separated the two germline ends. The CDR3 is made up of 17 amino acids. Germline assignment: CDR1 LGHNA and CDR2 YSLEER. In nucleotides, the CDR3 is TGCGCCAGCAGCCAAGATAGGGTGCACTCCTATAATTCACCCCTCCACTTT. Translating it yields CASSQDRVHSYNSPLHF.

This clonotype occurred many times. CDR3 in amino acids: CASSAPQGAPYYEQYF. For the CDR3, the DNA is TGTGCCAGCAGTGCTCCACAGGGAGCCCCTTACTACGAGCAGTACTTC. The chain links TRBV6-1 to TRBJ2-7, with D maybe TRBD1 (6 bases). CDR3 length equals 16 residues. Germline V lookup: CDR1 MNHNS, CDR2 SASEGT. V was shortened by 4 bases and J by 3 bases, with 19 bases between the two germline ends.

Many counts were recorded for this clonotype. The chain recombines TRBV14 with TRBJ2-2; 9 nucleotides align to TRBD2. CDR1 and CDR2 from the germline V gene are SGHDN and FVKESK. This CDR3 is built from 16 residues. After removal of 1 base from V and 9 bases from J, the junction contained 9 bases not matched to a gene. This chain's CDR3 is CASSQVSAGGPRELFF. The DNA of the CDR3 is TGTGCCAGCAGCCAAGTTTCAGCGGGGGGCCCCCGGGAGCTGTTTTTT.

This clonotype has a count of ten or more. The rearrangement joins TRBV11-2 to TRBJ2-5; possibly TRBD2 for D (6 bases). Trimming removed 3 bases at V and 3 bases at J, with 14 bases between. This CDR3 has 15 amino acids. Germline V CDR1 and CDR2: SGHAT, FQNNGV. CDR3 sequence (DNA): TGTGCCAGCAGCTTGGTCTCAGCGGGCGAAGAGACCCAGTACTTC. Residues: CASSLVSAGEETQYF.

This clonotype was counted ten times or more. The chain joins TRBV20-1 to TRBJ1-5; the match to TRBD1 covers 7 bases. The CDR3 contains 15 residues. Germline V gene sequence: CDR1 DFQATT, CDR2 SNEGSKA (reference sequence). The V and J ends lost 6 bases and 2 bases, in that order; junction bases with no gene match: 10. The DNA for the CDR3 is TGCAGTGCACTGGACAGGTTTGATGGCAATCAGCCCCAGCATTTT. Protein product: CSALDRFDGNQPQHF.

This clonotype appeared many times. The genes are TRBV5-1 and TRBJ1-1, with D unresolved. With 0 bases removed from V and 1 base from J, the gap between germline ends came to 10 bases. CDR3 length: 15 amino acids. Germline V gives CDR1 SGHRS, CDR2 YFSETQ. In nucleotides, the CDR3 is TGCGCCAGCAGCTTGGGACTCCAAAGGAACACTGAAGCTTTCTTT. The encoded protein is CASSLGLQRNTEAFF.

This clonotype was counted at least ten times. The chain links TRBV7-8 to TRBJ2-2; 7 bases fit TRBD1. CDR3 length: 16 residues. CDR1 and CDR2 (germline): SGHVS, FQNEAQ. V lost 2 bases and J lost 2; bases outside the gene matches: 5. The CDR3 nucleotides are TGTGCCAGCAGCTTATTCGGGACAGATAACACCGGGGAGCTGTTTTTT. Its translation is CASSLFGTDNTGELFF.

This clonotype was recorded a few times. This chain connects TRBV18 to TRBJ2-5; D may be TRBD2 (6 bases). V was trimmed by 6 bases and J by 2 bases, leaving 10 bases between them. Germline loops: CDR1 KGHSH, CDR2 LQKENI. CDR3 length: 13 amino acids. The DNA of the CDR3 is TGTGCCAGCTCGGTGGGGAGGCAAGAGACCCAGTACTTC. This sequence encodes CASSVGRQETQYF.

This clonotype was found many times. The rearrangement joins TRBV24-1 to TRBJ2-7; perhaps TRBD1 as D (5 bases). The CDR3 loop spans 14 amino acids. Germline V lookup: CDR1 KGHDR, CDR2 SFDVKD. V lost 11 bases, J lost 1 base, and 17 bases lay in between. CDR3 sequence: CASQQEILSYEQYF. CDR3 DNA: TGTGCCAGCCAACAGGAGATTCTATCCTACGAGCAGTACTTC.

In this sample, this clonotype turned up many times. The chain employs TRBV5-1 and TRBJ1-4, with D uncertain. This CDR3 contains 13 residues. The V and J ends lost 2 bases and 0 bases respectively, with 2 bases between them. Per germline, CDR1 SGHRS and CDR2 YFSETQ. Here the CDR3 reads CASSLATNEKLFF. The CDR3 nucleotides read TGCGCCAGCAGCTTAGCAACTAATGAAAAACTGTTTTTT.

The chain has TRBV6-5 and TRBJ1-2; 10 bases are shared with TRBD1. Trimming cost V 4 bases and J 5 bases; bases outside gene matches: 7. The CDR3 loop spans 15 amino acids. Germline CDR1 and CDR2: MNHEY and SVGAGI. Here the CDR3 reads CASSSRDRGGYGYTF. CDR3 sequence (DNA): TGTGCCAGCAGTTCAAGGGACAGGGGAGGGTATGGCTACACCTTC.